This passage covers 19 T cell receptor beta chains from one sample sequenced in a study of cytomegalovirus exposure and HLA in healthy donors. PCR amplification relied on 60 Vbeta primers (plus 13 Jbeta primers). Data came from immunoSEQ multiplex PCR; TCRdb stores just in-frame clones and leaves some out. The repertoire includes some 200,000 clones, 75% to 85% of them detected once, and more than 1.5% sits in the top ten. Sequenced material: PBMCs. All receptors derive from a girl between 10 and 17 years old in good health and CMV-seropositive.

V and J are TRBV18 and TRBJ2-7; no definite D call. V gave up 1 base and J gave up 4 bases, with 14 bases separating them. The germline V gene encodes CDR1 KGHSH and CDR2 LQKENI. CDR3 length: 15 residues. The CDR3 region has the DNA TGTGCCAGCTCACCACGTCAAGCGACTCGTTACGAGCAGTACTTC. It translates to CASSPRQATRYEQYF.

V gene TRBV19 combines with J gene TRBJ1-1; TRBD1 matches 12 bases. CDR1 is LNHDA, CDR2 SQIVND, per germline (reference sequence). The CDR3 has 16 residues. V trimming: 7 bases; J trimming: 1 base; junction bases outside the gene matches: 7. This CDR3 reads CASNVGQGAKNTEAFF. The CDR3 region has the DNA TGTGCCAGTAATGTGGGACAGGGGGCTAAGAACACTGAAGCTTTCTTT.

The CDR3 spells CASGLAGQYF. The CDR3 bases are TGTGCCAGTGGGCTGGCGGGGCAGTATTTT. J is TRBJ2-3 and V is TRBV6-6, with D perhaps TRBD2 (5 bases). CDR3 length: 10 residues. Germline V gives CDR1 MNHNY, CDR2 SVGAGI (reference sequence). Trimming stripped 9 bases from V and 11 bases from J, with 12 bases between.

The chain carries TRBV6-4 and TRBJ2-3; TRBD2 is a possible D gene (6 bases). The CDR3 sequence is 15 residues long. Germline assignment: CDR1 MRHNA and CDR2 SNTAGT. V lost 3 bases and J lost 3, with 13 bases in between. The DNA for the CDR3 is TGTGCCAGCAGTGAAAGCGCGGGGCCTACAGATACGCAGTATTTT. Translating gives CASSESAGPTDTQYF.

The J gene is TRBJ2-5, the V gene TRBV6-6; D remains ambiguous. This CDR3 has 13 amino acids. Trimming took 0 bases from V and 5 from J, leaving 7 bases between them. CDR1 and CDR2 from the germline V gene are MNHNY and SVGAGI (reference sequence). The CDR3 sequence: CASSYSRWETQYF. The CDR3 DNA reads as TGTGCCAGCAGTTACTCGAGATGGGAGACCCAGTACTTC.

V gene TRBV5-6 combines with J gene TRBJ2-1; 7 nucleotides align to TRBD2. CDR1 SGHDT and CDR2 YYEEEE come from the germline V gene. This CDR3 is 18 amino acids long. V trimming: 0 bases; J trimming: 2 bases; junction bases outside the gene matches: 11. The CDR3 protein is CASSLGVLRGNPYNEQFF. CDR3 DNA sequence: TGTGCCAGCAGCTTGGGGGTTTTGCGGGGGAACCCCTACAATGAGCAGTTCTTC.

This chain connects TRBV21-1 to TRBJ1-5; TRBD1 is the table's D call and was not checked against the DNA. TRBV21-1 is described as a pseudogene. This CDR3 is 16 amino acids long. The CDR3 region has the DNA TGTGCCAGCAGCGGCCCCGACCGGGACAGGGAGAAGCCCCAGCATTTT. This translates into CASSGPDRDREKPQHF.

V gene TRBV9 combines with J gene TRBJ1-5; 8 positions agree with TRBD1. Germline assignment: CDR1 SGDLS and CDR2 YYNGEE. V lost 3 bases, J lost 4 bases, and 6 bases stayed unmatched. The CDR3 loop spans 15 amino acids. The CDR3: CASSETGVANQPQHF. The DNA for the CDR3 is TGTGCCAGCAGCGAGACAGGGGTGGCAAATCAGCCCCAGCATTTT.

This chain joins TRBV5-4 and TRBJ1-6, with a possible D match to TRBD1 (6 bases). The germline V gene has CDR1 SGHNT and CDR2 YYREEE (reference sequence). V lost 1 base, J lost 7 bases, and 15 bases lay in between. There are 16 residues in the CDR3. As DNA, the CDR3 is TGTGCCAGCAGCTTGCACGTGGGGGCTAACAATTCACCCCTCCACTTT. Encoded protein: CASSLHVGANNSPLHF.

V and J are TRBV9 and TRBJ1-6; 8 bases map to TRBD1. V was pared by 4 bases and J by 9 bases, with 9 bases of the junction left unmatched. CDR3 length equals 15 residues. Germline-derived CDR1 and CDR2 are SGDLS and YYNGEE. CDR3 loop: CASSPGQGILSPLHF. The CDR3 DNA is TGTGCCAGCAGCCCAGGACAGGGCATACTTTCACCCCTCCACTTT.

The rearrangement joins TRBV6-4 to TRBJ1-6; tentative D call: TRBD1 (5 bases). The V end was cut by 8 bases, the J end by 10 bases, with 15 bases between. There are 13 residues in the CDR3. The germline V gene encodes CDR1 MRHNA and CDR2 SNTAGT. CDR3 in DNA: TGTGCCAGCTCTGATAATACAGGATCACCCCTCCACTTT. Protein: CASSDNTGSPLHF.

The chain recombines TRBV29-1 with TRBJ2-3, with D possibly being TRBD2 (6 bases). Germline CDR1 and CDR2: SQVTM and ANQGSEA. V shed 5 bases and J shed 0 bases, with 15 bases lying between them. The CDR3 covers 15 residues. The CDR3 loop is CSVSALAASTDTQYF. CDR3 DNA sequence: TGCAGCGTTTCAGCCTTAGCGGCTAGCACAGATACGCAGTATTTT.

The V gene is TRBV6-1, the J gene TRBJ1-1, with D tentatively TRBD1 (6 bases). Trimming cost V 7 bases and J 0 bases, with 15 bases left between them. The CDR3 totals 15 residues. From germline, CDR1 is MNHNS and CDR2 SASEGT. The DNA of the CDR3 is TGTGCCAGCACCCCCATAGACAGGTTGAACACTGAAGCTTTCTTT. Its protein is CASTPIDRLNTEAFF.

The J gene is TRBJ2-3, the V gene TRBV29-1; TRBD1 matches 7 bases. Germline lookup yields CDR1 SQVTM and CDR2 ANQGSEA. Unmatched junction bases numbered 8, after V lost 6 bases and J lost 2 bases. The CDR3 covers 14 residues. For the CDR3, the DNA is TGCAGCGTACAGGGGACCTCTAACACAGATACGCAGTATTTT. Its protein is CSVQGTSNTDTQYF.

The chain joins TRBV5-3 to TRBJ2-7; D may be TRBD2 (6 bases). TRBV5-3 is identified as an open reading frame with a role that is uncertain. This CDR3 is 15 amino acids long. V lost 0 bases and J lost 5, with 15 bases in between. The CDR3 protein is CARSLDRGSCDEQYF. The CDR3 DNA follows: TGTGCCAGAAGCTTGGATCGGGGGTCTTGCGACGAGCAGTACTTC.

This chain joins TRBV7-2 and TRBJ1-2, with TRBD1 as a possible D gene (5 bases). V lost 5 bases and J 2 bases, leaving 15 bases between the germline ends. The length of the CDR3 is 15 residues. The germline V gene has CDR1 SGHTA and CDR2 FQGNSA. The CDR3 sequence is CASSPSGTDNYGYTF. CDR3 in DNA: TGTGCCAGCAGCCCTAGCGGGACGGACAACTATGGCTACACCTTC.

In its sample, this clone was seen a few times. This sequence joins TRBV25-1 and TRBJ1-1; possibly TRBD1 for D (6 bases). The CDR3 extends over 10 amino acids. The V end was cut by 7 bases, the J end by 11 bases, with 11 bases between. Looked up from germline, CDR1 is MGHDK and CDR2 is SYGVNS. The CDR3 coding sequence is TGTGCCAGCATGGGGGCTACGGCTTTCTTT. This gives the protein CASMGATAFF.

The gene calls are TRBV14 and TRBJ1-4; 10 bases line up with TRBD1. Germline V gene lookup returns CDR1 SGHDN and CDR2 FVKESK. The length of the CDR3 is 16 residues. V lost 2 bases to trimming and J lost 12 bases; unmatched junction nucleotides: 12. This chain's CDR3 is CASSQRTDRGGAQLFF. The CDR3 nucleotides are TGTGCCAGCAGCCAAAGGACGGACAGGGGGGGGGCACAACTGTTTTTT.

The chain joins TRBV11-2 to TRBJ1-5, with 10 bases lining up with TRBD1. Per the germline V gene, CDR1 is SGHAT and CDR2 is FQNNGV. Unmatched junction bases numbered 8, after V lost 5 bases and J lost 4 bases. The CDR3 runs 16 residues. This CDR3 reads CASSPQTGGHNQPQHF. Here the CDR3 DNA reads TGTGCCAGCAGCCCACAGACAGGGGGCCATAATCAGCCCCAGCATTTT.